These 13 T cell receptor beta chains came from one sample sequenced in a study of identical twins. TCRdb redid the calling of the 5' RACE reads with MiXCR, one entry per CDR3 protein. The sample has a few hundred thousand distinct CDR3 sequences, 9.5% seen once. These data are also associated with another study on yellow fever vaccine responses in identical twins.

Sequencing input: CD8+ T cells sorted from blood. The source is a woman aged 18-29 years in good health.

This chain uses TRBV11-1 with TRBJ2-7, with a possible D match to TRBD2 (6 bases). The CDR3 covers 18 residues. The germline V and J ends were trimmed by 4 bases and 3 bases, with 25 bases remaining between them. The germline CDR1 and CDR2 sequences are SGHAT and FQDESV (reference sequence). The CDR3 sequence is CASSSTPTGLPGDYEQYF. In nucleotides, the CDR3 is TGTGCCAGCAGCTCCACCCCGACGGGACTTCCTGGGGACTACGAGCAGTACTTC.

This clonotype was seen a handful of times. J is TRBJ2-3 and V is TRBV7-2; TRBD2 matches 8 bases. This CDR3 has 15 amino acids. Germline CDR1 and CDR2: SGHTA and FQGNSA. Trimming cost V 5 bases and J 2 bases; bases outside gene matches: 6. DNA of the CDR3: TGTGCCAGCAGCCTACGGGGGGGCTTCACAGATACGCAGTATTTT. Its protein is CASSLRGGFTDTQYF.

In its sample, this clonotype was seen a few times. The chain has TRBV27 and TRBJ2-7; 8 positions agree with TRBD2. The CDR3 sequence is 12 residues long. The germline V gene has CDR1 MNHEY and CDR2 SMNVEV (reference sequence). J gave up 7 bases and V 5 bases, and 4 bases lay outside the gene matches. CDR3 nucleotide sequence: TGTGCCAGCAGTAACAGCGGGAGTGAGCAGTACTTC. It translates to CASSNSGSEQYF.

This clonotype was counted between two and nine times. This rearrangement joins TRBV27 to TRBJ2-4; D is possibly TRBD2 (5 bases). Germline V lookup: CDR1 MNHEY, CDR2 SMNVEV (reference sequence). The CDR3 totals 14 residues. Trimming left V 3 bases short and J 4 bases short, with 10 bases between. The CDR3 here is CASSFSGIKNIQYF. The CDR3 bases are TGTGCCAGCAGTTTTTCCGGGATTAAAAACATTCAGTACTTC.

The chain joins TRBV4-3 to TRBJ2-3, with D maybe TRBD2 (6 bases). Germline assignment: CDR1 LGHNA and CDR2 YSLEER. V was shortened by 0 bases and J by 3 bases, with 16 bases between the two germline ends. This CDR3 has 17 amino acids. This chain's CDR3 is CASSQDGSGTRTDTQYF. CDR3 bases: TGCGCCAGCAGCCAAGACGGGAGCGGTACCCGGACAGATACGCAGTATTTT.

On this clonotype itself: One junction end disagrees with the germline gene, perhaps due to a read error. This rearrangement joins TRBV7-7 to TRBJ2-1; the D is unclear. This CDR3 spans 13 amino acids. CDR1 is SSHAT and CDR2 is FNYEAQ in the germline V gene (reference sequence). The CDR3 reads CASSLVADNEQFF. CDR3 nucleotides: TGTGCTAGCAGCTTAGTGGCAGACAATGAGCAGTTCTTC.

This clonotype was seen many times. This chain uses TRBV12-3 or TRBV12-4 with TRBJ2-1, with D possibly TRBD2 on 6 matching bases. The V and J ends lost 5 bases and 0 bases respectively, with 11 bases between them. The CDR3 is 15 amino acids. CDR3: CASSPPGDSYNEQFF. The CDR3 DNA reads TGTGCCAGCAGTCCGCCGGGAGACTCCTACAATGAGCAGTTCTTC.

As regards this clonotype: Relative to the germline gene, one junction end is altered; a read error may explain this. The chain uses TRBV14 and TRBJ2-7, with 11 bases aligning to TRBD1. CDR1 SGHDN and CDR2 FVKESK come from the germline V gene. The CDR3 is made up of 14 amino acids. In DNA, the CDR3 is TGTGCCAGCGGACAGGGGGCGGGCTCCTACGAGCAGAACTTC. This gives the protein CASGQGAGSYEQNF.

This clonotype showed up many times. The chain recombines TRBV27 with TRBJ2-3; TRBD2 aligns across 7 bases. Germline CDR1 reads MNHEY; CDR2 reads SMNVEV (reference sequence). This CDR3 region has 17 residues. The J segment lost 2 bases and the V segment lost 5 bases, leaving 13 bases of the junction unmatched. CDR3 in amino acids: CASSPLPGTTITDTQYF. The CDR3 nucleotides are TGTGCCAGCAGTCCCCTACCCGGGACTACAATCACAGATACGCAGTATTTT.

This clonotype was seen many times. The rearrangement joins TRBV12-3 or TRBV12-4 to TRBJ2-1, with TRBD2 matching 11 bases. After removal of 7 bases from V and 7 bases from J, the junction contained 9 bases not matched to a gene. The CDR3 spans 15 residues. CDR3 bases: TGTGCCAGCACCCCGACTAGCGGGGTTGGAAATGAGCAGTTCTTC. Amino acid sequence: CASTPTSGVGNEQFF.

In this sample, this clonotype turned up many times. As DNA, the CDR3 is TGTGCCAGCAGCCCACCATCTCGAGCAGATACGCAGTATTTT. It encodes CASSPPSRADTQYF. The chain links TRBV7-2 to TRBJ2-3; D is undetermined. The germline gives CDR1 SGHTA, CDR2 FQGNSA. Trimming removed 5 bases from V and 4 bases from J, with 13 bases in between. The CDR3 has 14 amino acids.

This clonotype was recorded at least ten times. The chain joins TRBV10-3 to TRBJ2-3; 12 bases match TRBD1. This CDR3 has 16 residues. The V gene end was trimmed by 8 bases and the J gene end by 5 bases; junction bases not matched to a gene: 11. Germline V gives CDR1 ENHRY, CDR2 SYGVKD. The CDR3 here is CAIPGTGGMVGDTQYF. The CDR3 DNA follows: TGTGCCATCCCCGGGACAGGGGGCATGGTCGGAGATACGCAGTATTTT.

The rearrangement joins TRBV9 to TRBJ2-5; D assignment may be TRBD1 or TRBD2 (5 bases each). V was cut by 3 bases and J by 1 base, with 19 bases left in between. This CDR3 is 17 amino acids long. CDR1 and CDR2 from the germline V gene are SGDLS and YYNGEE. CDR3 sequence: CASSADTGQLTQETQYF. The CDR3 DNA reads TGTGCCAGCAGCGCTGATACGGGGCAATTAACCCAAGAGACCCAGTACTTC.